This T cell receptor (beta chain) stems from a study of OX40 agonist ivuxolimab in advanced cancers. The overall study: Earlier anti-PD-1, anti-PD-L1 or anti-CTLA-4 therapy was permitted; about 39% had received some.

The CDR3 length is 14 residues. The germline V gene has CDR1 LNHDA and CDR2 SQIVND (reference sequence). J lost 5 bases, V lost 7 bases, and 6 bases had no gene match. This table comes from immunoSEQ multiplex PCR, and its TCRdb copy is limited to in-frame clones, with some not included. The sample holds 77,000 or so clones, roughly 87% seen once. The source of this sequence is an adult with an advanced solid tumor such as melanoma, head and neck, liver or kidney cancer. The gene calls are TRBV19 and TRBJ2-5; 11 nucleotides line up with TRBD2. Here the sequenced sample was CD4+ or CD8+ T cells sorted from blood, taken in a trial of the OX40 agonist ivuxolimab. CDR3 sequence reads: CASITSGGGETQYF. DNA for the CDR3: TGTGCCAGTATCACTAGCGGGGGAGGGGAGACCCAGTACTTC.